This TCR beta chain was profiled in a study of shared clonotypes between healthy human individuals. About the research overall: Participating donors consisted of a couple of women and a few men aged 18 to 49.

V was clipped by 5 bases and J by 5 bases, with 15 bases between them. In germline, CDR1 is MNHEY, CDR2 SMNVEV (reference sequence). There are 14 residues in the CDR3. The study's findings and limits: Across a handful of donors, naive CD4 shared roughly 5%, naive CD8 more than 3%, memory CD4 roughly 2.4%, memory CD8 about 0.4%.

It was 150 to 250 ng DNA, approximately 30,000 T cell genomes, that sorted-subset replicate PCRs used. TCRdb's table, derived via immunoSEQ multiplex PCR, lists solely in-frame clones and lacks some. The sample lists about 800,000 clones; just over 95% were seen once. The naive CD8 fraction comprised CD45RO-negative cells positively selected for CCR7 and excluded terminally differentiated effector memory CD45RA+ cells. A note on this clone: Its antigen is unidentified.

The sequenced sample was naive CD8+ T cells sorted from blood. The sequence was obtained from a man aged 30 to 45 in good health. The chain couples TRBV27 to TRBJ2-5; perhaps TRBD1 as D (6 bases). The CDR3 sequence is CASSTYRAPETQYF. The DNA of the CDR3 is TGTGCCAGCAGTACCTACAGGGCCCCTGAGACCCAGTACTTC.